The 32 T cell receptor beta chains given below trace back to one sample, sequenced in a study of blood T cell repertoires in COVID-19 (dated by TCRdb to the early 2020s). Library construction relied on the immunoSEQ multiplex PCR assay. This is the immuneACCESS table as TCRdb keeps it, with only in-frame sequences that have V and J called. A part of the clones is gone; compared with another copy, unresolved V genes explain less than half, and the rest is unexplained. A total of 90,000 or so clones appear in this sample, 70% to 80% of them only once. The ten largest make up nearly 25% of the sample. The sequenced sample was peripheral blood. All receptors come from a human donor in a cohort sampled during active COVID-19.

The chain couples TRBV28 to TRBJ2-1; TRBD1 matches at 7 bases. Looked up from germline, CDR1 is MDHEN and CDR2 is SYDVKM. V dropped 3 bases and J dropped 0; count of bases not matched to a gene: 11. This CDR3 contains 18 residues. The DNA for the CDR3 is TGTGCCAGCAGTTTCCTTGGACAGGCCAGAAGCTCCTACAATGAGCAGTTCTTC. Its translation: CASSFLGQARSSYNEQFF. The full variable domain, with the rest looked up from reference TRBV28 and TRBJ2-1, is DVKVTQSSRYLVKRTGEKVFLECVQDMDHENMFWYRQDPGLGLRLIYFSYDVKMKEKGDIPEGYSVSREKKERFSLILESASTNQTSMYLCASSFLGQARSSYNEQFFGPGTRLTVL.

The genes are TRBV7-3 and TRBJ2-3, with TRBD2 matching over 8 bases. J lost 2 bases, V lost 0 bases, and 7 bases had no gene match. CDR1 and CDR2 from the germline V gene are SGHTA and FQGTGA. The CDR3 has 17 amino acids. CDR3: CASSLTGVAGSTDTQYF. In nucleotides, the CDR3 is TGTGCCAGCAGCTTAACAGGGGTAGCGGGGTCCACAGATACGCAGTATTTT. Complete variable domain (other parts from reference TRBV7-3 and TRBJ2-3): GAGVSQTPSNKVTEKGKYVELRCDPISGHTALYWYRQSLGQGPEFLIYFQGTGAADDSGLPNDRFFAVRPEGSVSTLKIQRTERGDSAVYLCASSLTGVAGSTDTQYFGPGTRLTVL.

This chain joins TRBV4-1 and TRBJ2-5; D not certain. The CDR3 contains 14 residues. V was cut by 7 bases and J by 1 base, with 13 bases left in between. Germline loops: CDR1 MGHRA, CDR2 YSYEKL. The CDR3 DNA sequence: TGCGCCAGCAAACCGGAGCTGGTCCAAGAGACCCAGTACTTC. This translates into CASKPELVQETQYF.

The chain links TRBV30 to TRBJ2-7, with 9 bases lining up with TRBD2. The length of the CDR3 is 15 residues. Germline-derived CDR1 and CDR2 are GTSNPN and SVGIG (reference sequence). The V gene end was trimmed by 7 bases and the J gene end by 3 bases; junction bases not matched to a gene: 13. CDR3 residues: CASTKAGGVLYEQYF. CDR3 sequence (DNA): TGTGCCTCCACGAAAGCGGGAGGAGTGCTCTACGAGCAGTACTTC.

The DNA for the CDR3 is TGTGCCAGCAGGACCCCGGCTAGCGGGAGTGTGAGGGAGCAGTACTTC. Translated: CASRTPASGSVREQYF. The J gene is TRBJ2-7, the V gene TRBV28, with 10 bases lining up with TRBD2. Germline CDR1 and CDR2: MDHEN and SYDVKM. V lost 6 bases and J lost 7; bases outside the gene matches: 15. The CDR3 length is 16 residues.

CDR3 region: CASSLGTADQETQYF. The CDR3 DNA reads as TGCGCCAGCAGCTTGGGGACTGCAGATCAAGAGACCCAGTACTTC. This chain uses TRBV5-1 with TRBJ2-5; the D gene is possibly TRBD2 (5 bases). Germline assignment: CDR1 SGHRS and CDR2 YFSETQ. This CDR3 spans 15 amino acids. Between the trimmed V and J ends, which lost 0 bases and 2 bases, there was a span of 11 bases. The whole variable domain, filled in from reference TRBV5-1 and TRBJ2-5, reads KAGVTQTPRYLIKTRGQQVTLSCSPISGHRSVSWYQQTPGQGLQFLFEYFSETQRNKGNFPGRFSGRQFSNSRSEMNVSTLELGDSALYLCASSLGTADQETQYFGPGTRLLVL.

This chain joins TRBV19 and TRBJ2-3; 8 positions match TRBD2. The CDR3 runs 15 residues. Per germline, CDR1 LNHDA and CDR2 SQIVND (reference sequence). V gave up 1 base and J gave up 5 bases; unmatched junction bases: 5. CDR3 nucleotide sequence: TGTGCCAGTAGTATAGGGCGGCTAGCGGGAGATACGCAGTATTTT. Its translation: CASSIGRLAGDTQYF.

J is TRBJ1-2 and V is TRBV7-9; D is uncertain. In germline, CDR1 is SEHNR, CDR2 FQNEAQ (reference sequence). The CDR3 is 13 amino acids. Trimming removed 5 bases from V and 4 bases from J, with 11 bases in between. Here the CDR3 DNA reads TGTGCCAGCAGCGAATCGGCGGGCTATGGCTACACCTTC. This codes for CASSESAGYGYTF.

V usage is TRBV19 and J usage is TRBJ2-7, with 7 bases aligning to TRBD1. Trimming removed 5 bases from V and 0 bases from J; junction bases left unmatched: 10. The CDR3 length is 16 residues. In germline, CDR1 is LNHDA, CDR2 SQIVND (reference sequence). The CDR3 DNA reads as TGTGCCAGTAGTGTATACCCGGACAGGAGCTCCTACGAGCAGTACTTC. It codes for CASSVYPDRSSYEQYF.

The chain joins TRBV3-1 (or the pseudogene TRBV3-2) to TRBJ2-3; 14 nucleotides agree with TRBD2. Germline CDR1 is LGHDT and CDR2 is YNNKEL (reference sequence). V lost 4 bases and J lost 4; bases outside the gene matches: 16. This CDR3 spans 20 amino acids. DNA for the CDR3: TGTGCCAGCAGCCGGGGGGTCTACGGGACTAGCGGGAGTAAGGCAGATACGCAGTATTTT. Residues: CASSRGVYGTSGSKADTQYF.

The chain uses TRBV19 and TRBJ2-3; TRBD2 aligns across 13 bases. J lost 4 bases, V lost 5 bases, and 6 bases had no gene match. There are 16 residues in the CDR3. The germline gives CDR1 LNHDA, CDR2 SQIVND (reference sequence). DNA of the CDR3: TGTGCCAGTAGTTCGCGGACTAGCGGGGGCCCAGATACGCAGTATTTT. Its translation is CASSSRTSGGPDTQYF.

The chain has TRBV5-1 and TRBJ1-1; 8 bases align to TRBD1. The V gene end was trimmed by 5 bases and the J gene end by 3 bases; junction bases not matched to a gene: 9. From germline, CDR1 is SGHRS and CDR2 YFSETQ. CDR3 length equals 15 residues. The CDR3 protein is CASSYQGAGDTEAFF. DNA for the CDR3: TGCGCCAGCAGTTACCAGGGGGCTGGGGACACTGAAGCTTTCTTT.

The CDR3 sequence is CASSDVEGEAFF. In DNA, the CDR3 is TGCGCCAGCTCCGACGTGGAGGGCGAAGCTTTCTTT. The gene calls are TRBV5-1 and TRBJ1-1; D is ambiguous. CDR1 is SGHRS, CDR2 YFSETQ, per germline. V lost 7 bases and J lost 8, with 15 bases in between. The CDR3 spans 12 residues.

The chain combines TRBV10-2 with TRBJ2-1; TRBD2 matches at 11 bases. This CDR3 has 13 residues. Looked up from germline, CDR1 is WSHSY and CDR2 is SAAADI. V dropped 7 bases and J dropped 7; count of bases not matched to a gene: 3. The CDR3 bases are TGCGCCAGCATTACTAGCGGGAGTAATGAGCAGTTCTTC. It translates to CASITSGSNEQFF.

V usage is TRBV2 and J usage is TRBJ1-4, with a tentative D call TRBD1 (5 bases). CDR1 and CDR2 from the germline V gene are SNHLY and FYNNEI. V gave up 7 bases and J gave up 2 bases, with 11 bases separating them. The length of the CDR3 is 14 residues. The CDR3 reads CASTRGSTNEKLFF. Here the CDR3 DNA reads TGTGCCAGCACCCGGGGGAGCACTAATGAAAAACTGTTTTTT. Full variable domain (missing parts from reference TRBV2 and TRBJ1-4): EPEVTQTPSHQVTQMGQEVILRCVPISNHLYFYWYRQILGQKVEFLVSFYNNEISEKSEIFDDQFSVERPDGSNFTLKIRSTKLEDSAMYFCASTRGSTNEKLFFGSGTQLSVL.

This rearrangement joins TRBV11-2 to TRBJ2-1; 9 positions match TRBD2. Germline V gives CDR1 SGHAT, CDR2 FQNNGV. The ends lost 6 bases at V and 0 bases at J; junction bases unmatched: 3. This CDR3 has 15 amino acids. CDR3 bases: TGTGCCAGCAGACGACTAGCGGACTCCTACAATGAGCAGTTCTTC. This codes for CASRRLADSYNEQFF.

V usage is TRBV27 and J usage is TRBJ2-2; 9 nucleotides align to TRBD2. The CDR3 contains 16 residues. Trimming removed 2 bases from V and 6 bases from J; junction bases left unmatched: 7. Germline-derived CDR1 and CDR2 are MNHEY and SMNVEV (reference sequence). Here the CDR3 DNA reads TGTGCCAGCAGTTTAGAGGCGGGAGGGCCCGCCGGGGAGCTGTTTTTT. It is translated as CASSLEAGGPAGELFF.

This clone was detected many times. V and J are TRBV6-1 and TRBJ1-1; TRBD1 matches 11 bases. Per germline, CDR1 MNHNS and CDR2 SASEGT. The CDR3 extends over 16 amino acids. The V and J ends lost 4 bases and 3 bases, in that order; junction bases with no gene match: 7. The CDR3 reads CASSAGLGQGDTEAFF. CDR3 coding DNA: TGTGCCAGCAGTGCCGGACTGGGACAGGGGGACACTGAAGCTTTCTTT.

This chain connects TRBV3-1 (or the pseudogene TRBV3-2) to TRBJ2-4; TRBD2 is a possible D gene (6 bases). In germline, CDR1 is LGHDT, CDR2 YNNKEL (reference sequence). The V end was cut by 1 base, the J end by 4 bases, with 8 bases between. CDR3 length: 14 amino acids. CDR3: CASSQVGTKNIQYF. The CDR3 nucleotides are TGTGCCAGCAGCCAAGTGGGGACTAAAAACATTCAGTACTTC.

The chain carries TRBV5-8 and TRBJ2-3, with 14 nucleotides matching TRBD2. The J segment lost 5 bases and the V segment lost 0 bases, leaving 2 bases of the junction unmatched. This CDR3 region has 16 residues. Looked up from germline, CDR1 is SGHTS and CDR2 is YDEGEE. The CDR3 spells CASSLVGTSGGDTQYF. The CDR3 DNA reads TGTGCCAGCAGCTTGGTGGGGACTAGCGGGGGAGATACGCAGTATTTT.

The chain joins TRBV27 to TRBJ1-1, with 8 nucleotides matching TRBD1. Germline assignment: CDR1 MNHEY and CDR2 SMNVEV (reference sequence). This CDR3 is 15 amino acids long. The trim removed 5 bases at V and 5 bases at J, leaving 10 bases unmatched. CDR3 in DNA: TGTGCCAGCAGTCCCCAGACAGGGGCGGTAACTGAAGCTTTCTTT. This gives the protein CASSPQTGAVTEAFF.

The chain couples TRBV7-2 to TRBJ1-5; no reliable D call. V was cut by 5 bases and J by 7 bases, with 9 bases left in between. Germline loops: CDR1 SGHTA, CDR2 FQGNSA. The length of the CDR3 is 12 residues. The CDR3 sequence is CASSLRHQPQHF. In nucleotides, the CDR3 is TGTGCCAGCAGCCTACGACACCAGCCCCAGCATTTT.

The chain couples TRBV30 to TRBJ2-2; 12 bases line up with TRBD2. Germline assignment: CDR1 GTSNPN and CDR2 SVGIG (reference sequence). The CDR3 spans 20 residues. The V and J ends lost 2 bases and 5 bases, in that order; junction bases with no gene match: 18. The CDR3 here is CAWSPDPSGRALRGTGELFF. CDR3 sequence (DNA): TGTGCCTGGAGTCCAGACCCTAGCGGGAGGGCCTTGAGGGGAACCGGGGAGCTGTTTTTT.

The V call is TRBV15, the J call TRBJ2-1; D remains ambiguous. Germline V lookup: CDR1 LNHNV, CDR2 YYDKDF (reference sequence). V lost 0 bases and J 4 bases, leaving 10 bases between the germline ends. The CDR3 totals 15 residues. In DNA, the CDR3 is TGTGCCACCAGCAGAGATACGAGCCCGTACAATGAGCAGTTCTTC. As protein: CATSRDTSPYNEQFF. The variable domain in full, completed from reference TRBV15 and TRBJ2-1, reads DAMVIQNPRYQVTQFGKPVTLSCSQTLNHNVMYWYQQKSSQAPKLLFHYYDKDFNNEADTPDNFQSRRPNTSFCFLDIRSPGLGDTAMYLCATSRDTSPYNEQFFGPGTRLTVL.

For the CDR3, the DNA is TGTGCCAGCAGCCGTAGACAGGACAATGAGCAGTTCTTC. Encoded protein: CASSRRQDNEQFF. This chain links TRBV7-6 with TRBJ2-1, with a tentative D call TRBD1 (6 bases). The CDR3 runs to 13 residues. Trimming left V 5 bases short and J 5 bases short, with 10 bases between. The V gene's germline CDR1 is SGHVS and CDR2 FNYEAQ.

The genes are TRBV6-2 or TRBV6-3 and TRBJ2-7; 12 bases match TRBD2. V was clipped by 4 bases and J by 7 bases; unmatched bases: 17. The germline CDR1 and CDR2 sequences are MNHEY and SVGEGT. This CDR3 contains 18 residues. The CDR3 coding sequence is TGTGCCAGCAGTTCGTATCCGGGACTAGCGGGTTACGGCGGGGAGCAGTACTTC. Its protein product is CASSSYPGLAGYGGEQYF.

The genes are TRBV6-5 and TRBJ1-5; 7 bases match TRBD1. CDR3 length: 14 amino acids. Germline trimming cut 6 bases from V and 6 bases from J; bases unmatched to any gene: 8. The germline gives CDR1 MNHEY, CDR2 SVGAGI. CDR3 coding DNA: TGTGCCAGCAGAGCTGACAGGGAAGGTCAGCCCCAGCATTTT. Residues: CASRADREGQPQHF.

This CDR3 reads CASSLDNSETQYF. CDR3 in DNA: TGTGCCAGCAGCCTGGACAACTCGGAGACCCAGTACTTC. The chain recombines TRBV6-5 with TRBJ2-5; D perhaps matches TRBD1 (5 bases). This CDR3 contains 13 residues. The V and J ends lost 6 bases and 5 bases respectively, with 13 bases between them. CDR1 and CDR2 from the germline V gene are MNHEY and SVGAGI.

This chain links TRBV7-9 with TRBJ2-7; D might be TRBD2 (6 bases). The CDR3 has 16 amino acids. Germline V gives CDR1 SEHNR, CDR2 FQNEAQ (reference sequence). Trimming took off 1 base at V and 4 bases at J, with 17 bases between the two ends. This CDR3 reads CASSLGRDRLGYEQYF. In nucleotides, the CDR3 is TGTGCCAGCAGCTTAGGGCGGGACCGCCTTGGTTACGAGCAGTACTTC.

The rearrangement joins TRBV5-1 to TRBJ1-2; TRBD1 matches 7 bases. This CDR3 spans 14 amino acids. Germline V gives CDR1 SGHRS, CDR2 YFSETQ. The J segment lost 8 bases and the V segment lost 3 bases, leaving 10 bases of the junction unmatched. The CDR3 region is CASSYPFDRAGYTF. CDR3 nucleotide sequence: TGCGCCAGCAGCTACCCTTTTGACAGGGCGGGCTACACCTTC. The full variable domain, rest sourced from reference TRBV5-1 and TRBJ1-2, is KAGVTQTPRYLIKTRGQQVTLSCSPISGHRSVSWYQQTPGQGLQFLFEYFSETQRNKGNFPGRFSGRQFSNSRSEMNVSTLELGDSALYLCASSYPFDRAGYTFGSGTRLTVV.

V is TRBV6-4 and J is TRBJ2-1; 7 bases line up with TRBD2. V trimming: 0 bases; J trimming: 10 bases; junction bases outside the gene matches: 9. CDR1 is MRHNA and CDR2 is SNTAGT in the germline V gene. CDR3 length: 15 residues. The DNA of the CDR3 is TGTGCCAGCAGTGACTCCCTGGGCGGGGAGGGGGAGCAGTTCTTC. Translation gives CASSDSLGGEGEQFF.

This clone was seen only once. The chain employs TRBV7-9 and TRBJ1-3; 7 bases are shared with TRBD1. V lost 2 bases to trimming and J lost 0 bases; unmatched junction nucleotides: 4. This CDR3 spans 16 amino acids. Germline CDR1 SEHNR, CDR2 FQNEAQ (reference sequence). CDR3 nucleotides: TGTGCCAGCAGCTTAATAAGGGACAGCTCTGGAAACACCATATATTTT. Its protein product is CASSLIRDSSGNTIYF.